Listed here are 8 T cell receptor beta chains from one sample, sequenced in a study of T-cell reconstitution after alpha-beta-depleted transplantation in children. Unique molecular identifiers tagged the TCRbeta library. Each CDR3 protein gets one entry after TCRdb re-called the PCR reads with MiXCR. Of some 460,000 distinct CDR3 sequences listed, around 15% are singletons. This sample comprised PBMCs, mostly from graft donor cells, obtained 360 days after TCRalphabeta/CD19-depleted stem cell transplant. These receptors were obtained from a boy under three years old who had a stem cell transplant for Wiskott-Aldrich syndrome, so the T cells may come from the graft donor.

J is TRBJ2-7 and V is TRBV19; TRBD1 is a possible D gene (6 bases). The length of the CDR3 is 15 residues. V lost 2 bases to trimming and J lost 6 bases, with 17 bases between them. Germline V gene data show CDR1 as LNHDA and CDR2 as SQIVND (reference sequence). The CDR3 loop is CASSIRFRGTVEQYF. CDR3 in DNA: TGTGCCAGTAGTATAAGGTTCAGGGGCACGGTCGAGCAGTACTTC.

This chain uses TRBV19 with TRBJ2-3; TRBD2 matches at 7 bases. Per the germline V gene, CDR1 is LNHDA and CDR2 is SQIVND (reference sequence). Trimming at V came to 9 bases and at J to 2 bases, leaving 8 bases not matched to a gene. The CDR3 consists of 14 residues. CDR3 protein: CASKPGLYTDTQYF. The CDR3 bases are TGTGCCAGCAAACCGGGACTATACACAGATACGCAGTATTTT.

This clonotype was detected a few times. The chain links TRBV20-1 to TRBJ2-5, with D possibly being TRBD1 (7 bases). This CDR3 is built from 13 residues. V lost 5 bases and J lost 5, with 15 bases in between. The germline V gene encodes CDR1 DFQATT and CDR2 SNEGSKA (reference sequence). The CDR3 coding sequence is TGCAGTGCTCTCCGGACAGGAGGGGAGACCCAGTACTTC. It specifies CSALRTGGETQYF.

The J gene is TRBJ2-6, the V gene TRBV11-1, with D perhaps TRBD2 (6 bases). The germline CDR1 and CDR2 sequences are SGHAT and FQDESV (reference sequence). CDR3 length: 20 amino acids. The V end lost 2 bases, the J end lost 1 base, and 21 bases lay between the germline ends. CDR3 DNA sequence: TGTGCCAGCAGCTTAAGCCCTGGGTGGGGAGGTGGATCTGGGGCCAACGTCCTGACTTTC. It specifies CASSLSPGWGGGSGANVLTF. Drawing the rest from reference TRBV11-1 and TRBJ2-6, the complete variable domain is EAEVAQSPRYKITEKSQAVAFWCDPISGHATLYWYRQILGQGPELLVQFQDESVVDDSQLPKDRFSAERLKGVDSTLKIQPAELGDSAMYLCASSLSPGWGGGSGANVLTFGAGSRLTVL.

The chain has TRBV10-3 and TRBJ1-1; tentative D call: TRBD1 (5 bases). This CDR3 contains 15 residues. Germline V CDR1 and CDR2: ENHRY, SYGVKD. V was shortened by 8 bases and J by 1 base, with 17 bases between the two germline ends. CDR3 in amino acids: CAIRPGDRQNTEAFF. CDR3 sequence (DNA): TGTGCCATCCGCCCCGGGGACCGTCAGAACACTGAAGCTTTCTTT.

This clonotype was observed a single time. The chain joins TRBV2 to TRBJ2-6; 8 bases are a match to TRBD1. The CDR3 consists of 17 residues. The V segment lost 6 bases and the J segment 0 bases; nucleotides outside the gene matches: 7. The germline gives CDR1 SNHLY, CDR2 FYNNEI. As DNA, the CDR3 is TGTGCCAGCAGCCCCGGGACAGGCATCTCTGGGGCCAACGTCCTGACTTTC. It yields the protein CASSPGTGISGANVLTF.

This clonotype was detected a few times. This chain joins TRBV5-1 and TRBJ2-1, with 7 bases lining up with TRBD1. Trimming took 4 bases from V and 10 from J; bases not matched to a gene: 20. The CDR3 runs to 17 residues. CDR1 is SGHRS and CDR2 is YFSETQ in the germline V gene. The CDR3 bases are TGCGCCAGCAGCATTGCTTCGACAGGGTTCCCTCTAGGGGAGCAGTTCTTC. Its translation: CASSIASTGFPLGEQFF. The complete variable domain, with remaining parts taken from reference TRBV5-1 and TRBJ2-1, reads KAGVTQTPRYLIKTRGQQVTLSCSPISGHRSVSWYQQTPGQGLQFLFEYFSETQRNKGNFPGRFSGRQFSNSRSEMNVSTLELGDSALYLCASSIASTGFPLGEQFFGPGTRLTVL.

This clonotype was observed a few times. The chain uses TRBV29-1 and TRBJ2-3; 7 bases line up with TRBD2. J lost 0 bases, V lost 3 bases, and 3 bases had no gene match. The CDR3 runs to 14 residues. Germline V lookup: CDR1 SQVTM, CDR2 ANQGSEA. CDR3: CSVETSRSTDTQYF. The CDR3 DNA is TGCAGCGTTGAGACTAGCCGAAGCACAGATACGCAGTATTTT.